Reported below is one T cell receptor (beta chain). As yet, its antigen is unknown. Repertoires were sampled repeatedly during chemoradiotherapy. The sample comes from a study of chemoradiotherapy in HPV16-positive cancers. Study-wide background: Candidate HPV-specific T-cell clones and common TCR motifs came from functional assays in a couple of HPV16-positive patients. Study-wide points: For HPV16-positive patients, expanding HPV-responsive T cells associated with longer recurrence-free survival. Non-HPV-specific T cells did not expand in tumors during treatment, whereas candidate HPV-specific clones and E7-related motifs did.

Assay: immunoSEQ multiplex PCR; the TCRdb copy retains only in-frame clones and omits some. The sample includes tens of thousands of clones, about 90% seen only once; the top ten take 4.5%. The V segment lost 0 bases and the J segment 1 base; nucleotides outside the gene matches: 2. The CDR3 contains 16 residues. Germline V lookup: CDR1 SGDLS, CDR2 YYNGEE. This sample comprised blood, obtained from a patient who underwent chemoradiotherapy. This clonotype was sampled from a human donor with HPV-associated anogenital cancer. The chain has TRBV9 and TRBJ1-3, with 9 positions matching TRBD1. The CDR3 reads CASSVVGQGSGNTIYF. DNA of the CDR3: TGTGCCAGCAGCGTAGTGGGACAGGGATCTGGAAACACCATATATTTT.